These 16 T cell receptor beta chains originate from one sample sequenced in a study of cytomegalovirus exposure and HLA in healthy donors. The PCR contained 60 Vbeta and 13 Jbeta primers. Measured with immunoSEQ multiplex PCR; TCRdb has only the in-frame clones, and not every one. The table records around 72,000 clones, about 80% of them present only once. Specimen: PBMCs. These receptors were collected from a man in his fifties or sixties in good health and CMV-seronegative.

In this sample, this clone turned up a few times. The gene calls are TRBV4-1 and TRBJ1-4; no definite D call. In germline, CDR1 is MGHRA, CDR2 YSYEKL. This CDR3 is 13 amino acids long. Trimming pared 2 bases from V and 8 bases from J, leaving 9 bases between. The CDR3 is CASSQKLLEKLFF. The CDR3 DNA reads TGCGCCAGCAGCCAAAAACTGTTAGAAAAACTGTTTTTT.

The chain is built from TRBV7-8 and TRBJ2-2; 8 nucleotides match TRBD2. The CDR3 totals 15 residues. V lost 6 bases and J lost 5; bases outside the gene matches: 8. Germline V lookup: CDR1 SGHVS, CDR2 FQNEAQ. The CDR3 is CASSGSGSVTGELFF. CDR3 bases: TGTGCCAGCAGTGGAAGCGGGAGTGTTACCGGGGAGCTGTTTTTT.

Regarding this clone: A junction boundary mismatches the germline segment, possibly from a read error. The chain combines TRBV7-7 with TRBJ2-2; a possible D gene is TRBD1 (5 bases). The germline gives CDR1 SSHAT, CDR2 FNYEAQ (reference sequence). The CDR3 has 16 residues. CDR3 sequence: CASSIVQGANTGELFF. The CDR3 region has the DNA TGTGCTAGCAGCATAGTTCAGGGCGCGAACACCGGGGAGCTGTTTTTT. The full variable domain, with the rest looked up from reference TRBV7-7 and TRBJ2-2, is GAGVSQSPRYKVTKRGQDVTLRCDPISSHATLYWYQQALGQGPEFLTYFNYEAQPDKSGLPSDRFSAERPEGSISTLTIQRTEQRDSAMYRCASSIVQGANTGELFFGEGSRLTVL.

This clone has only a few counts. CDR3 nucleotide sequence: TGTGCCAGCAGCTTAGCTCTGGAGTATGGTGACTACGAGCAGTACTTC. The encoded protein is CASSLALEYGDYEQYF. V usage is TRBV7-9 and J usage is TRBJ2-7; no clear D gene. The CDR3 runs to 16 residues. Trimming stripped 0 bases from V and 3 bases from J, with 15 bases between. CDR1 SEHNR and CDR2 FQNEAQ come from the germline V gene (reference sequence).

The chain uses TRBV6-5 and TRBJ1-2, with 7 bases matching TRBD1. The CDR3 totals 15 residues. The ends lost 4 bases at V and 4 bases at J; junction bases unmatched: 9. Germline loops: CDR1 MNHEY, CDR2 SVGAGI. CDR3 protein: CASSFRSRGSYGYTF. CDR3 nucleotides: TGTGCCAGCAGTTTCCGAAGCAGGGGGAGCTATGGCTACACCTTC.

The chain's CDR3 is CASSLLEAGYQPQHF. CDR3 coding DNA: TGTGCCAGTAGTCTCTTGGAGGCGGGTTATCAGCCCCAGCATTTT. The genes are TRBV19 and TRBJ1-5; D uncertain. The V end lost 5 bases, the J end lost 5 bases, and 16 bases lay between the germline ends. The CDR3 covers 15 residues. Per the germline V gene, CDR1 is LNHDA and CDR2 is SQIVND (reference sequence).

This CDR3 reads CASSDRGLNTEAFF. Written as DNA, the CDR3 is TGTGCCAGTAGTGACAGGGGATTGAACACTGAAGCTTTCTTT. The chain couples TRBV19 to TRBJ1-1; the match to TRBD1 covers 8 bases. Germline assignment: CDR1 LNHDA and CDR2 SQIVND (reference sequence). The junction had 2 bases not matched to a gene; V was cut back by 5 bases and J by 0 bases. The CDR3 has 14 amino acids.

The CDR3 DNA follows: TGTGCCAGCAGGACAGGGGCTTATAGCAATCAGCCCCAGCATTTT. Protein product: CASRTGAYSNQPQHF. The chain joins TRBV27 to TRBJ1-5; 8 nucleotides match TRBD1. CDR1 is MNHEY and CDR2 is SMNVEV in the germline V gene (reference sequence). CDR3 length equals 15 residues. V lost 6 bases, J lost 0 bases, and 4 bases stayed unmatched.

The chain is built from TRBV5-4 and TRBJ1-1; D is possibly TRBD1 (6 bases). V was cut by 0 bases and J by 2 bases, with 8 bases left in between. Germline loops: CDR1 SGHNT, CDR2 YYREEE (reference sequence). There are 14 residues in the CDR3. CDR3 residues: CASSLDRANTEAFF. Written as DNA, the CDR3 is TGTGCCAGCAGCTTGGACAGGGCCAACACTGAAGCTTTCTTT.

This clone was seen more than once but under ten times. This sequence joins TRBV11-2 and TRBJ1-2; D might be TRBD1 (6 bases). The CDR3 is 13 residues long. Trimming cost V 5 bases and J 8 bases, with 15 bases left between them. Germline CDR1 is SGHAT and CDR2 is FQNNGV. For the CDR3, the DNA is TGTGCCAGCAGCCCACTTTACAGGGCGGGCTACACCTTC. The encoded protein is CASSPLYRAGYTF.

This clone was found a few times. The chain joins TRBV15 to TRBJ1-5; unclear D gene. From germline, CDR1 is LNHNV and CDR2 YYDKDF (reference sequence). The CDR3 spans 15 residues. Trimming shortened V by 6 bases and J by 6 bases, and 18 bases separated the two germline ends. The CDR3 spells CATRPSPITAQPQHF. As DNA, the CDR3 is TGTGCCACCAGACCCTCCCCCATCACAGCTCAGCCCCAGCATTTT. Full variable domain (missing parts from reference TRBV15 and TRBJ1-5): DAMVIQNPRYQVTQFGKPVTLSCSQTLNHNVMYWYQQKSSQAPKLLFHYYDKDFNNEADTPDNFQSRRPNTSFCFLDIRSPGLGDTAMYLCATRPSPITAQPQHFGDGTRLSIL.

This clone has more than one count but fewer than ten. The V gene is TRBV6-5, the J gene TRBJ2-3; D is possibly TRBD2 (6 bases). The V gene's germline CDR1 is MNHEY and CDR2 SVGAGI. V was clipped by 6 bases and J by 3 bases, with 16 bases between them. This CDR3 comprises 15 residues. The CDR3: CASRVSSAGTDTQYF. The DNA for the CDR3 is TGTGCCAGCAGGGTCTCTAGCGCGGGAACAGATACGCAGTATTTT.

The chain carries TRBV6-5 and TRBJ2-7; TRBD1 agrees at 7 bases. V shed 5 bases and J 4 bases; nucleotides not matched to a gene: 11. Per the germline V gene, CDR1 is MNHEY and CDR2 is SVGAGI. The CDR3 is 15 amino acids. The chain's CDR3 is CASSTNHRGGYEQYF. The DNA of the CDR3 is TGTGCCAGCAGTACCAACCACAGGGGTGGTTACGAGCAGTACTTC.

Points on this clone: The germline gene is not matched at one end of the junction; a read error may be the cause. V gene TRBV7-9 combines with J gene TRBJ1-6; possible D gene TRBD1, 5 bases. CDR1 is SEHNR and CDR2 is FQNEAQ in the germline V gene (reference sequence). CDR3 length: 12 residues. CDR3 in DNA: TGTTCCAGCAGCAGACAGTCGTCACCCCTCCACTTT. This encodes CSSSRQSSPLHF.

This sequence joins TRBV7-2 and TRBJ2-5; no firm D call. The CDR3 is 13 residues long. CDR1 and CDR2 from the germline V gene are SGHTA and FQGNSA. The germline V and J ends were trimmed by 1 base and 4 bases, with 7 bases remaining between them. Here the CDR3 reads CASSLERRETQYF. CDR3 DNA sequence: TGTGCCAGCAGCTTAGAGAGGAGAGAGACCCAGTACTTC.

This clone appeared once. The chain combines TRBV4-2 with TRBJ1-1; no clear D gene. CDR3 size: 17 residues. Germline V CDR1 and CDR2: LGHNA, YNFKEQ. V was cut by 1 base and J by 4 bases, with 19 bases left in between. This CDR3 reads CASSQGVESPGPTEAFF. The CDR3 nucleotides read TGTGCCAGCAGCCAAGGGGTGGAGTCCCCGGGTCCCACTGAAGCTTTCTTT.